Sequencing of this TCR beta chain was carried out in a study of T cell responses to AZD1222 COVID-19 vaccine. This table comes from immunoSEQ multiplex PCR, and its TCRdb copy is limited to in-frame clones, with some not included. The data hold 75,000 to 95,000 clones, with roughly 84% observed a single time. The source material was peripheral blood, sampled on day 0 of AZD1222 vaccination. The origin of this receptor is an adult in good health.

The CDR3 coding sequence is TGTGCCAGTAATTACGGACCGTCGAGGAACGAGCAGTACTTC. Translation gives CASNYGPSRNEQYF. The chain combines TRBV19 with TRBJ2-7, with D uncertain. This CDR3 is built from 14 residues. V lost 7 bases to trimming and J lost 5 bases, with 18 bases between them. Germline V gene sequence: CDR1 LNHDA, CDR2 SQIVND (reference sequence).